The rows below give T cell receptor beta chains drawn from one sample of a study of shared clonotypes between healthy human individuals. Produced via immunoSEQ multiplex PCR; TCRdb's table is partial and in-frame only. The sample consists of 1 million to 1.2 million clones, around three quarters of them appearing once. The sample comprised memory CD4+ T cells from PBMCs. All receptors come from a young man in good health. Some clones in this sample may be carry-over from other donors' samples. CDR3s include the opening cysteine and the closing phenylalanine or tryptophan. The D gene is left open where the match is weak. Clone size is shown for a subset of rows, as once, few, many or a class of expanded clone.

V	D	size	J	CDR3	DNA
TRBV7-8	TRBD2	NA	TRBJ2-3	CASSLGDLAGATDTQYF	TGTGCCAGCAGCTTAGGGGATCTAGCGGGAGCTACTGATACGCAGTATTTT
TRBV15	NA	NA	TRBJ1-2	CATSRGGRDGDYGYTF	TGTGCCACCAGCAGAGGAGGCCGGGACGGCGACTATGGCTACACCTTC
TRBV29-1	NA	NA	TRBJ2-5	CSVVNLGGGETQYF	TGCAGCGTAGTAAACCTCGGCGGTGGGGAGACCCAGTACTTC
TRBV5-1	TRBD2	NA	TRBJ2-7	CASSYLAGGPGEQYF	TGCGCCAGCAGCTATCTAGCGGGAGGGCCGGGCGAGCAGTACTTC
TRBV5-4	NA	NA	TRBJ2-5	CASSVQQGQETQYF	TGTGCCAGCAGCGTGCAGCAGGGCCAAGAGACCCAGTACTTC
TRBV6-1	NA	NA	TRBJ1-1	CASRTHIEAFF	TGTGCCAGCAGGACACATATTGAAGCTTTCTTT
TRBV15	NA	NA	TRBJ1-5	CATSREDSRNQPQHF	TGTGCCACCAGCAGAGAGGACAGCCGCAATCAGCCCCAGCATTTT
TRBV28	NA	NA	TRBJ1-5	CASSKGSGFLLGNQPQHF	TGTGCCAGCAGTAAAGGCTCCGGGTTCCTCCTGGGGAATCAGCCCCAGCATTTT
TRBV6-1	NA	few	TRBJ1-3	CASSPGWPSTIYF	TGTGCCAGCAGCCCCGGATGGCCAAGCACCATATATTTT
TRBV6-1	NA	NA	TRBJ2-6	CASSEQGGANVLTF	TGTGCCAGCAGTGAACAGGGGGGGGCCAACGTCCTGACTTTC
TRBV19	NA	once	TRBJ2-2	CASSIGGGFGGELFF	TGTGCCAGTAGTATCGGAGGGGGCTTCGGCGGGGAGCTGTTTTTT
TRBV2	NA	once	TRBJ2-1	CASTQYNEQFF	TGTGCCAGCACACAGTACAATGAGCAGTTCTTC
TRBV5-4	TRBD1	NA	TRBJ2-2	CASSLWQGARGELFF	TGTGCCAGCAGCTTGTGGCAGGGGGCGCGGGGGGAGCTGTTTTTT
TRBV10-3	TRBD1	NA	TRBJ1-1	CAISEVQGGGTEAFF	TGTGCCATCAGTGAGGTCCAGGGGGGGGGCACTGAAGCTTTCTTT
TRBV7-3	NA	many	TRBJ2-1	CASSKGGGTFGEQFF	TGTGCCAGCAGCAAAGGGGGCGGGACCTTCGGTGAGCAGTTCTTC
TRBV10-3	NA	once	TRBJ2-3	CAISESVAGRTDTQYF	TGTGCCATCAGTGAGTCTGTGGCAGGGAGGACAGATACGCAGTATTTT
TRBV27	NA	once	TRBJ1-3	CASSLRYISGNTIYF	TGTGCCAGCAGTTTACGGTACATCAGTGGAAACACCATATATTTT
TRBV28	NA	once	TRBJ1-5	CASKTVYQPQHF	TGTGCCAGCAAGACCGTTTATCAGCCCCAGCATTTT
TRBV14	TRBD1	NA	TRBJ1-1	CASSQDRPGGGTEAFF	TGTGCCAGCAGCCAAGATCGGCCAGGGGGGGGAACTGAAGCTTTCTTT
TRBV5-1	NA	NA	TRBJ1-1	CASSYLQGMNTEAFF	TGCGCCAGCAGCTACCTCCAGGGTATGAACACTGAAGCTTTCTTT
TRBV28	NA	NA	TRBJ2-4	CASSLRVLKNIQYF	TGTGCCAGCAGTTTAAGGGTGTTAAAAAACATTCAGTACTTC
TRBV5-8	NA	NA	TRBJ2-6	CASSTRRASGANVLTF	TGTGCCAGCAGCACCAGACGGGCCTCTGGGGCCAACGTCCTGACTTTC
TRBV5-1	TRBD2	once	TRBJ2-7	CASSSTSGGVGEQYF	TGCGCCAGCAGCTCCACCTCGGGGGGAGTGGGCGAGCAGTACTTC
TRBV9	NA	NA	TRBJ2-1	CASSRGRTYNEQFF	TGTGCCAGCAGCCGGGGGCGAACCTACAATGAGCAGTTCTTC
TRBV9	NA	once	TRBJ2-7	CASSVGGGYLYEQYF	TGTGCCAGCAGCGTAGGAGGGGGTTATCTCTACGAGCAGTACTTC
TRBV28	NA	NA	TRBJ1-2	CASRGASRGGDGYTF	TGTGCCAGCAGGGGGGCCTCTAGGGGCGGGGACGGCTACACCTTC
TRBV7-7	TRBD1	NA	TRBJ2-5	CASSLALAGTGGETQYF	TGTGCCAGCAGCTTAGCCTTAGCCGGGACAGGGGGAGAGACCCAGTACTTC
TRBV5-1	NA	few	TRBJ2-7	CASSPTGRDSYEQYF	TGCGCCAGCAGCCCTACGGGACGGGACTCCTACGAGCAGTACTTC
TRBV11-2	NA	NA	TRBJ2-5	CASTLGPAGTQYF	TGTGCCAGCACCTTGGGACCTGCTGGGACCCAGTACTTC
TRBV27	TRBD1	once	TRBJ2-7	CASSLGQGSKYF	TGTGCCAGCAGTTTGGGACAGGGGTCGAAGTACTTC
TRBV4-1	TRBD1	NA	TRBJ1-4	CASSQDEGWGQGKEKLFF	TGCGCCAGCAGCCAAGATGAAGGGTGGGGACAGGGGAAGGAAAAACTGTTTTTT
TRBV28	NA	NA	TRBJ2-2	CASIVRSFTNTGELFF	TGTGCCAGCATTGTTAGGTCTTTTACGAACACCGGGGAGCTGTTTTTT
TRBV30	NA	NA	TRBJ1-5	CAWSRGALGNQPQHF	TGTGCCTGGAGTCGGGGGGCATTAGGCAATCAGCCCCAGCATTTT
TRBV11-3	NA	few	TRBJ2-7	CASSVGGGEQYF	TGTGCCAGCAGTGTGGGGGGCGGCGAGCAGTACTTC
TRBV30	NA	NA	TRBJ2-1	CAWSVPGAGIYNEQFF	TGTGCCTGGAGTGTACCCGGGGCCGGGATCTACAATGAGCAGTTCTTC
TRBV6-1	TRBD1	NA	TRBJ2-3	CASLGQNTDTQYF	TGTGCCAGCCTGGGACAGAACACAGATACGCAGTATTTT
TRBV2	NA	NA	TRBJ2-1	CASSPVGPNEQFF	TGTGCCAGCAGTCCAGTCGGGCCTAATGAGCAGTTCTTC
TRBV7-6	NA	NA	TRBJ2-5	CASSRDSPTQGGQETQYF	TGTGCCAGCAGCCGGGACAGTCCTACCCAGGGGGGCCAAGAGACCCAGTACTTC
TRBV4-2	NA	NA	TRBJ2-7	CASSQDPEGEQYF	TGTGCCAGCAGCCAAGACCCGGAAGGCGAGCAGTACTTC
TRBV18	NA	NA	TRBJ1-4	CASSPEAEGEKLFF	TGTGCCAGCTCACCAGAGGCAGAAGGCGAAAAACTGTTTTTT
TRBV19	NA	NA	TRBJ2-4	CASSIFGENIQYF	TGTGCCAGTAGTATATTCGGGGAGAACATTCAGTACTTC
TRBV28	NA	once	TRBJ2-7	CASTQGGVPYF	TGTGCCAGCACCCAGGGGGGGGTCCCATACTTC